This T cell receptor (beta chain) emerged from a study of identical twins. V was trimmed by 9 bases and J by 2 bases, leaving 7 bases between them. The length of the CDR3 is 13 residues. Germline CDR1 is KGHDR and CDR2 is SFDVKD. Only a few counts were recorded for this clonotype. The antigen is not known. Whole-study findings and limits: Rather than following the same donors, the conclusions depended on cross-sectional statistical analysis. The study found that models underestimated out-of-frame TCR alpha sharing in monozygotic twins. Invariant MAIT and iNKT cells could partly confound zero-insertion analyses. Memory repertoires lacked the insertion deficit that abundant cord blood beta clonotypes showed.

TCRdb recomputed calls from the 5' RACE reads with MiXCR, one row per CDR3 protein. The table has approximately 1.8 million distinct CDR3 sequences, about 32% seen once. The source is a newborn girl in good health. V and J are TRBV24-1 and TRBJ2-6; no firm D call. The source material was cord blood. CDR3 in amino acids: CATAAPGANVLTF. CDR3 in DNA: TGTGCCACCGCTGCGCCTGGGGCCAACGTCCTGACTTTC.